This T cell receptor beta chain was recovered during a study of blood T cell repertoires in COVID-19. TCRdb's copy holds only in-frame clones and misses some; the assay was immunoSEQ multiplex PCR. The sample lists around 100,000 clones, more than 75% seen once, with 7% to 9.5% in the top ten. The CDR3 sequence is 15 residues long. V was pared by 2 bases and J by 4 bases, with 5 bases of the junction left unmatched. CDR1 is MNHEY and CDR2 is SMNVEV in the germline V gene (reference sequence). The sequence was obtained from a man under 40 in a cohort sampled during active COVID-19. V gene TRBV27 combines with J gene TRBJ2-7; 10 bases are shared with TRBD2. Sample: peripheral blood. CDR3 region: CASSLSLAGGYEQYF. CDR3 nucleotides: TGTGCCAGCAGTTTAAGTTTAGCGGGGGGTTACGAGCAGTACTTC.